What follows are 10 T cell receptor beta chains derived from one specimen sequenced in a study of response to subunit inactivated influenza vaccine (dated by TCRdb to the late 2010s). Receptor libraries were prepared by RT-PCR. For sequencing, an Illumina HiSeq 2500 was employed. The raw public reads went through TCRdb reprocessing: fastp at Q25, MiXCR clone calling, in-frame beta chains kept. Rows are combined by CDR3 protein, so each entry shows the most common genes and DNA. The sample table shows around 250,000 distinct CDR3 sequences, and 12% are seen once. The ten top clones hold 7.8% of the sample. Sample: non-naive T cells sorted from PBMCs, taken less than 15 days before vaccination. This sample's cell subset or site label indicates: memory T cell fraction. These receptor sequences come from a man aged 50-60 years who received an inactivated influenza vaccine. Donor details come from another sample of the same person, matched by shared clones.

V usage is TRBV20-1 and J usage is TRBJ2-4; D gene ambiguous. The CDR3 contains 15 residues. CDR1 and CDR2 from the germline V gene are DFQATT and SNEGSKA (reference sequence). V was trimmed by 3 bases and J by 7 bases, leaving 19 bases between them. The CDR3 loop reads CSASLYNPRNNIQYF. CDR3 in DNA: TGCAGTGCTAGCTTGTACAATCCCCGAAACAACATTCAGTACTTC.

This clonotype was seen a handful of times. The J gene is TRBJ2-7, the V gene TRBV5-1; 10 nucleotides line up with TRBD1. Germline V gene lookup returns CDR1 SGHRS and CDR2 YFSETQ. CDR3 length: 15 amino acids. Trimming removed 1 base from V and 3 bases from J; junction bases left unmatched: 4. CDR3 sequence: CASSLSGTGVYEQYF. The CDR3 DNA is TGCGCCAGCAGCTTGAGCGGGACAGGGGTCTACGAGCAGTACTTC.

In DNA, the CDR3 is TGTGCCATCAGTGAGGGAGGGTACGGGTACAATGAGCAGTTCTTC. It codes for CAISEGGYGYNEQFF. The gene calls are TRBV10-3 and TRBJ2-1; D may be TRBD2 (6 bases). V was trimmed by 2 bases and J by 4 bases, leaving 12 bases between them. The germline V gene encodes CDR1 ENHRY and CDR2 SYGVKD. This CDR3 comprises 15 residues.

The chain combines TRBV27 with TRBJ1-1; TRBD1 aligns across 12 bases. Looked up from germline, CDR1 is MNHEY and CDR2 is SMNVEV (reference sequence). The CDR3 has 14 amino acids. Germline trimming cut 3 bases from V and 11 bases from J; bases unmatched to any gene: 7. In DNA, the CDR3 is TGTGCCAGCAGTTTTAAGGGACAGGGGGCGCGGGCTTTCTTT. This translates into CASSFKGQGARAFF.

This clonotype showed up many times. The J gene is TRBJ1-5, the V gene TRBV15; possibly TRBD1 for D (5 bases). The germline CDR1 and CDR2 sequences are LNHNV and YYDKDF (reference sequence). This CDR3 has 15 residues. Deletions cut 3 bases from V and 5 bases from J, with 14 bases between. CDR3 loop: CATSRDRQWDQPQHF. CDR3 sequence (DNA): TGTGCCACCAGCAGGGACCGACAGTGGGATCAGCCCCAGCATTTT.

There are a few counts of this clonotype. The V call is TRBV20-1, the J call TRBJ2-5, with 7 bases matching TRBD2. The junction had 8 bases not matched to a gene; V was cut back by 3 bases and J by 4 bases. The CDR3 length is 14 residues. Germline assignment: CDR1 DFQATT and CDR2 SNEGSKA (reference sequence). The CDR3 loop reads CSASGGVYLETQYF. The DNA for the CDR3 is TGCAGTGCTAGTGGGGGGGTCTACTTAGAGACCCAGTACTTC.

The V and J genes are TRBV15 and TRBJ2-3; maybe TRBD2 (5 bases). CDR3 size: 14 residues. Trimming removed 5 bases at V and 5 bases at J, with 14 bases between. Germline CDR1 and CDR2: LNHNV and YYDKDF (reference sequence). In DNA form, the CDR3 reads TGTGCCACCAGCCTCCGAGGAGGTGGAGATACGCAGTATTTT. This gives the protein CATSLRGGGDTQYF.

This clonotype was seen at least ten times. This chain uses TRBV9 with TRBJ2-1; D uncertain. There are 10 residues in the CDR3. The germline V gene encodes CDR1 SGDLS and CDR2 YYNGEE. V was trimmed by 1 base and J by 10 bases, leaving 3 bases between them. The CDR3 nucleotides are TGTGCCAGCAGCGTACGGGAGCAGTTCTTC. Translating it yields CASSVREQFF.

This clonotype was counted a few times. The rearrangement links TRBV15 to TRBJ2-3, with unresolved D. The germline V gene has CDR1 LNHNV and CDR2 YYDKDF (reference sequence). The CDR3 contains 13 residues. V was pared by 3 bases and J by 5 bases, with 9 bases between. The DNA for the CDR3 is TGTGCCACCAGCAGTACCCTCGGAGATACGCAGTATTTT. The encoded protein is CATSSTLGDTQYF.

This chain uses TRBV4-2 with TRBJ1-4, with 9 nucleotides matching TRBD1. V shed 7 bases, J shed 0 bases, and the junction held 9 bases outside the gene matches. From germline, CDR1 is LGHNA and CDR2 YNFKEQ. The CDR3 sequence is 17 residues long. The CDR3 reads CASTGTGTVATNEKLFF. In DNA, the CDR3 is TGTGCCAGCACAGGGACAGGGACCGTTGCAACTAATGAAAAACTGTTTTTT.